The present T cell receptor beta chain was sequenced within a study of blood T cell repertoires in COVID-19 (TCRdb year 2020). For the wider study: Samples covering the acute and convalescent phases of COVID-19 were provided by collaborators in the United States, Italy and Spain. The repertoires were released in a freely available public database intended as a resource for research on the immune response to SARS-CoV-2. Subjects who had been exposed to COVID-19, were actively infected with it, or had recovered from it provided the deeply sampled blood TCRbeta repertoires that made up the dataset. Where HLA class I and class II types were available, the types were taken from metadata supplied by the sample provider, not from assay-based typing. Samples were obtained from the ongoing ImmuneRACE study (first 160 participants) and from about 1,300 subjects provided by 6 global collaborators. The prospective study material was composed of cDNA or gDNA derived from T cells, B-cell-depleted T cells, or PBMCs. Nearly every sample came with metadata listing a de-identified subject ID, COVID-19 status, age in years and sex. What the authors observed across the whole study: The quantity of clinical and demographic metadata differed by source and by participant and was supplied without curation.

A second Seattle source provided samples from volunteer blood donors who had recovered from COVID-19. Each collaborating institution followed its own protocols to collect whole blood in K2EDTA tubes. For TCRbeta analysis, collaborators shipped samples in one of three forms: frozen whole blood, isolated PBMCs, or DNA extracted from either of those sample types. According to the germline V gene, CDR1 reads MNHEY and CDR2 reads SVGAGI. The junction carries 7 bases between V and J, which are trimmed by 7 bases and 7 bases respectively. The CDR3 spans 11 residues, from the cysteine through the phenylalanine. Here the CDR3 DNA is all that survives: 33 bases in frame from base 1. On this clone: The target of this receptor is not known. Base qualities are not recorded, but no much larger clone differs from it by a single base.

The immunoSEQ Assay, a bias-controlled multiplex PCR, was used to amplify TCRbeta CDR3 regions from genomic DNA. As for how the authors treated the data: Nucleated cell counts per sample were estimated from amplification of reference gene primers within the assay. Sequence reads were collapsed and filtered to measure the absolute abundance of every unique TCRbeta CDR3 rearrangement. For each sample, productive Simpson clonality was calculated as the square root of Simpson's diversity index across productive rearrangements. TCRdb took over this immuneACCESS table, retaining in-frame rearrangements with V and J assigned. Such tables are incomplete; in checked studies, under half of the missing clones stem from an unresolved V gene, and the remainder is unexplained. V, J and clone size reflect that table, while D and trimming were determined from the DNA. The table for this sample lists over 70,000 clones; 80% of them were counted only once. Of the sample, 18% is held by the ten largest clones.

This receptor was identified in a man between 65 and 85 years old who had recovered from COVID-19. Here the chain combines TRBV6-5 and TRBJ2-2; the D gene is unclear. The source material was peripheral blood. For the CDR3, the sequence is CASTYYGELFF. The base sequence is TGTGCCAGCACGTACTACGGGGAGCTGTTTTTT.